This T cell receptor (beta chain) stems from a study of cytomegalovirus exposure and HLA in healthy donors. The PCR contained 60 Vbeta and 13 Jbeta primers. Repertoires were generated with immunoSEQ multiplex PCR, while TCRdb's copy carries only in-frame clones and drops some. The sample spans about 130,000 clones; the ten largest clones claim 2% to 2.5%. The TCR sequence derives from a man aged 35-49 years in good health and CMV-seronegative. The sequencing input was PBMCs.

The CDR3 protein is CASSQVPGQEYEQYF. CDR3 bases: TGCGCCAGCAGCCAAGTACCGGGACAGGAGTACGAGCAGTACTTC. The rearrangement joins TRBV4-1 to TRBJ2-5, with 8 positions matching TRBD1. Near its end, the DNA agrees better with TRBJ2-7, so the J call may be wrong. The CDR3 spans 15 residues. The germline gives CDR1 MGHRA, CDR2 YSYEKL.